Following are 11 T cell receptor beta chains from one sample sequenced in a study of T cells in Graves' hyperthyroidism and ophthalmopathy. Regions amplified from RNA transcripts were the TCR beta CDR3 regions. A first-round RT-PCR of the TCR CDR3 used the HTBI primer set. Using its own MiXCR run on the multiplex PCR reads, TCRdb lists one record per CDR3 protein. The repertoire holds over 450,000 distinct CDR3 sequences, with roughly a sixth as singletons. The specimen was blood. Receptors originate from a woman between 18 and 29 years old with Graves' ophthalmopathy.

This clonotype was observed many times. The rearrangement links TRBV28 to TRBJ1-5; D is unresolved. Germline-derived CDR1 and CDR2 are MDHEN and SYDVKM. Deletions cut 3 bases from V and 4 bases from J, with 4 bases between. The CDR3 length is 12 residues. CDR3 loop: CASSFGNQPQHF. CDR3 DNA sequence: TGTGCCAGCAGTTTTGGGAATCAGCCCCAGCATTTT.

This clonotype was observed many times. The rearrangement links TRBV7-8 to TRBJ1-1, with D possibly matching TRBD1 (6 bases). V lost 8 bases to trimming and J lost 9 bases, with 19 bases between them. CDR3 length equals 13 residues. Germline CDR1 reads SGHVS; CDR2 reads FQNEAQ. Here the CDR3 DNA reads TGTGCCAGCTTCGGAACAGGGATACGGAAAGCTTTCTTT. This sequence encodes CASFGTGIRKAFF.

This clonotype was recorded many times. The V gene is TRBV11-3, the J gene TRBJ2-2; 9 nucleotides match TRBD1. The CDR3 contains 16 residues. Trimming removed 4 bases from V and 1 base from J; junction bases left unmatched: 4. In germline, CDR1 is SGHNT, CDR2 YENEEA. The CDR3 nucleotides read TGTGCCAGCAGCTCGGGGACAGGGAGGAACACCGGGGAGCTGTTTTTT. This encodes CASSSGTGRNTGELFF. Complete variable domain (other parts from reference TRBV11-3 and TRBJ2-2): EAGVVQSPRYKIIEKKQPVAFWCNPISGHNTLYWYLQNLGQGPELLIRYENEEAVDDSQLPKDRFSAERLKGVDSTLKIQPAELGDSAVYLCASSSGTGRNTGELFFGEGSRLTVL.

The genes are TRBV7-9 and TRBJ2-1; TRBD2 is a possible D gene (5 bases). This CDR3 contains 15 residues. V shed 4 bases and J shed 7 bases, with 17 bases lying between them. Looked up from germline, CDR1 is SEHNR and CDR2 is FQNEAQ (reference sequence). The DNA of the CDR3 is TGTGCCAGCAGCTCGAGGAGGTCAACTTCAAATGAGCAGTTCTTC. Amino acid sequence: CASSSRRSTSNEQFF.

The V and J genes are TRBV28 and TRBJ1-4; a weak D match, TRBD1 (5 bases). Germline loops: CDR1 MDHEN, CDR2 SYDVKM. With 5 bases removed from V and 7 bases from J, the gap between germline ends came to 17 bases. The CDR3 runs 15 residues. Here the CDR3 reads CASSISEGFSEKLFF. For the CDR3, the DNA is TGTGCCAGCAGTATCTCAGAGGGGTTTAGTGAAAAACTGTTTTTT.

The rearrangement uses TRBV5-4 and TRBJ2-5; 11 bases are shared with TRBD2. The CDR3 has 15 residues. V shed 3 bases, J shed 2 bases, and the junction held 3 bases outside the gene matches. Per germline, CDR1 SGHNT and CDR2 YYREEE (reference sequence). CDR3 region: CASSSPSGGQETQYF. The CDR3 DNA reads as TGTGCCAGCAGCTCCCCTAGCGGGGGGCAAGAGACCCAGTACTTC.

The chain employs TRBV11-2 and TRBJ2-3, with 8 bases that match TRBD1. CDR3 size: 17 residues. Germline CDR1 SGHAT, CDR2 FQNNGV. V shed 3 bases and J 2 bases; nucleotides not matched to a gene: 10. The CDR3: CASSFPTDRGLTDTQYF. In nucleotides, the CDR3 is TGTGCCAGCAGCTTCCCGACTGACAGGGGCCTCACAGATACGCAGTATTTT.

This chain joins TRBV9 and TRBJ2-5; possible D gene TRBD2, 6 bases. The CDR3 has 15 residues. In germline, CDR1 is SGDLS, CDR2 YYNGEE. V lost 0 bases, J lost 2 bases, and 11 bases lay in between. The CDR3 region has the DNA TGTGCCAGCAGCGTAGTGGGGGGACTGCAAGAGACCCAGTACTTC. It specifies CASSVVGGLQETQYF.

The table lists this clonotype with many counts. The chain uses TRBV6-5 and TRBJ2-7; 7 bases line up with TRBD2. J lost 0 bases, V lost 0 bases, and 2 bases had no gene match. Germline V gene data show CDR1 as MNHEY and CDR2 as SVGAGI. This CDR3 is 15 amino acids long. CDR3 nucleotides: TGTGCCAGCAGTTACTCAGCGGGGAGCTCCTACGAGCAGTACTTC. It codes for CASSYSAGSSYEQYF.

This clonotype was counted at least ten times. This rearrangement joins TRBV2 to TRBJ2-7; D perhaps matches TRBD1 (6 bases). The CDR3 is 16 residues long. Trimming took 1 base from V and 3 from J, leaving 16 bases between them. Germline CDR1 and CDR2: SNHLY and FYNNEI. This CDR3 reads CASSEDWGRGDYEQYF. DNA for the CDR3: TGTGCCAGCAGTGAAGATTGGGGCAGGGGAGACTACGAGCAGTACTTC. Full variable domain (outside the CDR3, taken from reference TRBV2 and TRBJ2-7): EPEVTQTPSHQVTQMGQEVILRCVPISNHLYFYWYRQILGQKVEFLVSFYNNEISEKSEIFDDQFSVERPDGSNFTLKIRSTKLEDSAMYFCASSEDWGRGDYEQYFGPGTRLTVT.

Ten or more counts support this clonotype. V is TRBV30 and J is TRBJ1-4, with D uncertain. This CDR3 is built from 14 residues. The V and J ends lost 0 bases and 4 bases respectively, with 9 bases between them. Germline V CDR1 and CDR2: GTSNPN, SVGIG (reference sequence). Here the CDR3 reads CAWSVAEFNEKLFF. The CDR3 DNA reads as TGTGCCTGGAGTGTGGCGGAATTTAATGAAAAACTGTTTTTT. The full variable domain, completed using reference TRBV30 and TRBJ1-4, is SQTIHQWPATLVQPVGSPLSLECTVEGTSNPNLYWYRQAAGRGLQLLFYSVGIGQISSEVPQNLSASRPQDRQFILSSKKLLLSDSGFYLCAWSVAEFNEKLFFGSGTQLSVL.